This T cell receptor beta chain is from a study of T cells after yellow fever vaccination. V shed 4 bases and J shed 5 bases, with 9 bases lying between them. Germline V CDR1 and CDR2: SGHDT, YYEEEE. This CDR3 has 12 residues. TCRdb independently ran MiXCR on the 5' RACE reads; one entry per CDR3 protein. Of 110,000 or so distinct CDR3 sequences in the sample, 7.2% were seen once. At least ten counts were recorded for this clonotype. Sequencing used CD4+ T cells sorted from PBMCs, obtained more than 40 days after the first yellow fever vaccination. The TCR sequence derives from a man younger than 30 who received the YFV17D yellow fever vaccine. The V gene is TRBV5-6, the J gene TRBJ2-5; no firm D call. The CDR3 DNA reads as TGTGCCAGCAGCCCACTACGGGAGACCCAGTACTTC. It is translated as CASSPLRETQYF.